This T cell receptor beta chain was captured by sequencing in a study of cytomegalovirus exposure and HLA in healthy donors. Use of 60 Vbeta and 13 Jbeta primers characterized the PCR. Clones were sequenced by immunoSEQ multiplex PCR, and TCRdb holds only the in-frame ones, with some missing. This sample has 220,000 or so clones, with under 85% found just once. In regard to this clone: Antigen unknown.

Regarding the study as a whole: DRB1 had the most TCR associations and HLA-C the fewest, a later analysis found, with rates varying by HLA locus. Some highly shared sequence variants likely arose as a pipeline artifact. Researchers catalogued some 160 TCR beta chains as cytomegalovirus-associated.

The germline V gene encodes CDR1 LNHNV and CDR2 YYDKDF (reference sequence). V lost 2 bases and J lost 4; bases outside the gene matches: 6. This CDR3 has 16 amino acids. Sequenced: PBMCs. This TCR came from a man aged 50 or older in good health and CMV-seronegative. The rearrangement uses TRBV15 and TRBJ2-5, with 11 bases aligning to TRBD2. Here the CDR3 DNA reads TGTGCCACCAGCAGATCTAACGGACTAGCGGGAGAGACCCAGTACTTC. Protein product: CATSRSNGLAGETQYF. Based on the CDR3 plus reference TRBV15 and TRBJ2-5, the full variable domain is DAMVIQNPRYQVTQFGKPVTLSCSQTLNHNVMYWYQQKSSQAPKLLFHYYDKDFNNEADTPDNFQSRRPNTSFCFLDIRSPGLGDTAMYLCATSRSNGLAGETQYFGPGTRLLVL.